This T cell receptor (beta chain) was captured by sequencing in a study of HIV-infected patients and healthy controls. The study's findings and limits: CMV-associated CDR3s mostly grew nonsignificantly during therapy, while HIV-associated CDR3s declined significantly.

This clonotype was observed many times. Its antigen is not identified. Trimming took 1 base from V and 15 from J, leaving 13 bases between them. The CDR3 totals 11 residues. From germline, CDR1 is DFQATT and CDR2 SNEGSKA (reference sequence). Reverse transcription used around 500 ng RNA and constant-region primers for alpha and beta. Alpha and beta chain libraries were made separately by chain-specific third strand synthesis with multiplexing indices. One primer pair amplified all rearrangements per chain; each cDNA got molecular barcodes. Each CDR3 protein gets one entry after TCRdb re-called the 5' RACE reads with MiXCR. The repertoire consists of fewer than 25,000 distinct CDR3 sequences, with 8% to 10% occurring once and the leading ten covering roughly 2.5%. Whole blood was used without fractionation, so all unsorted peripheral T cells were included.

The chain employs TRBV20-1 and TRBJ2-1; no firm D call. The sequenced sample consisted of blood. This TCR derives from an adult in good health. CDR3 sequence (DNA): TGCAGTGCTAGAGGCCCTCAGACCGCGTTCTTC. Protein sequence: CSARGPQTAFF.